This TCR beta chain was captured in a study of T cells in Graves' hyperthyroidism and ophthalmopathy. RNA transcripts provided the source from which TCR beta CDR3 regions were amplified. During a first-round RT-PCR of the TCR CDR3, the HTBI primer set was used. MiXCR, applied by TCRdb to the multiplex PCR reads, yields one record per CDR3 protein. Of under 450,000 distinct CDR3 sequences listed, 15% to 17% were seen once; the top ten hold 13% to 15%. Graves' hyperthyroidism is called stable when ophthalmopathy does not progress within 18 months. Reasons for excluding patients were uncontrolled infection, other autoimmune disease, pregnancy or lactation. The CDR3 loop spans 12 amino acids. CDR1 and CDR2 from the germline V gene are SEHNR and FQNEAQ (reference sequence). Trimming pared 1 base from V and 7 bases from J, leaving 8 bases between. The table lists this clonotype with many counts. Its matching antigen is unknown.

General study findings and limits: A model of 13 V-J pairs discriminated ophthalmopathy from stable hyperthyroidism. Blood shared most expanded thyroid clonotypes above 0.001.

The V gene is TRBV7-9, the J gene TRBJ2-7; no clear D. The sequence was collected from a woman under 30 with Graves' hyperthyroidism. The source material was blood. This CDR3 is CASSLDVREQYF. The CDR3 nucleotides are TGTGCCAGCAGCTTAGATGTGAGGGAGCAGTACTTC.